This TCR beta chain was obtained from a study of T cell repertoires in cytomegalovirus infection. The overall study: Signatures in public TCR beta sequences pointed to both CMV infection and matching HLA type.

A note on this clonotype: Its target is not known.

In germline, CDR1 is DFQATT, CDR2 SNEGSKA (reference sequence). The CDR3 has 12 residues. V lost 1 base and J 9 bases, leaving 7 bases between the germline ends. Study-level findings and limits: Summed frequency of shared TCR beta families picked out CMV carriers who also had the relevant HLA.

From the reads, TCRdb called clonotypes with MiXCR, one entry per CDR3 protein. The repertoire consists of 560,000 or so distinct CDR3 sequences, with approximately 15% occurring once and the leading ten covering around 25%. The sequencing sample was made of CD8+ T cells from PBMCs. This sequence was found in a human donor in good health (CMV status not recorded). Some clones in this sample may be carry-over from other donors' samples. The J gene is TRBJ1-6, the V gene TRBV20-1, with a weak D call TRBD1 (5 bases). For the CDR3, the DNA is TGCAGTGCTAGAGTGGGGACTTCACCCCTCCACTTT. This translates into CSARVGTSPLHF.